This T cell receptor beta chain was sequenced during a study of blood T cell repertoires in COVID-19. Study in general: From T cells, B-cell-depleted T cells, or PBMCs came the material, which was cDNA or gDNA.

CDR1 and CDR2 from the germline V gene are MNHEY and SVGEGT. The ends were cut back, 6 bases at V and 2 bases at J, with 8 bases in the middle. The CDR3 length is 14 residues. In the authors' workflow: The assay estimated nucleated cells by amplifying reference gene primers. Measured with immunoSEQ multiplex PCR; TCRdb has only the in-frame clones, and not every one. Clonal size and the V and J genes are those of that table, whereas D and trimming came from the DNA. Of 70,000 or so clones detected, approximately 80% appear once; the ten largest clones hold roughly 15%. The TCR sequence derives from a human donor in a cohort sampled during active COVID-19. The chain uses TRBV6-2 or TRBV6-3 and TRBJ2-6, with a possible D match to TRBD1 (5 bases). The sequenced material came from peripheral blood. CDR3 in DNA: TGTGCCAGCAGCCGGACAACTGGGGCCAACGTCCTGACTTTC. Its translation is CASSRTTGANVLTF.